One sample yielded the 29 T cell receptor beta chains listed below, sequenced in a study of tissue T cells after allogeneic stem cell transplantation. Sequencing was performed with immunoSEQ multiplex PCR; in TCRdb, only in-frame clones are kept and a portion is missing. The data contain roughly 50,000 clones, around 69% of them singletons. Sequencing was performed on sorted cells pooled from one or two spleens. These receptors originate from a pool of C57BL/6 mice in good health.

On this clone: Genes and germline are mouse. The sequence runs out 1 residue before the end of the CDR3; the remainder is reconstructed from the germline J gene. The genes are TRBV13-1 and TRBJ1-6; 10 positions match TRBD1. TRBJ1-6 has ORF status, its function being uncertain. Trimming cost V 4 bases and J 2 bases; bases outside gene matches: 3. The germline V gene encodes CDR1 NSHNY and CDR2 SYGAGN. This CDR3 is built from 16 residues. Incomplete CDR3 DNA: TGTGCCAGCAGTCCGGGACAGGGGACCTATAATTCGCCCCTCTAC. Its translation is CASSPGQGTYNSPLY. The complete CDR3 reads CASSPGQGTYNSPLYF.

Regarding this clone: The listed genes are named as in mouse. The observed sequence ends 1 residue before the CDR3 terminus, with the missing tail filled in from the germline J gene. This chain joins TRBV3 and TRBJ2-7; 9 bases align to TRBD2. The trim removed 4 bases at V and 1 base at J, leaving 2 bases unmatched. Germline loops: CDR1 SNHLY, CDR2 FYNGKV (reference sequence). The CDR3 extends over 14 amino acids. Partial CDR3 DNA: TGTGCCAGCAGCTCGGACTGGGGTTCCTATGAACAGTAC. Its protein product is CASSSDWGSYEQY. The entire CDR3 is CASSSDWGSYEQYF.

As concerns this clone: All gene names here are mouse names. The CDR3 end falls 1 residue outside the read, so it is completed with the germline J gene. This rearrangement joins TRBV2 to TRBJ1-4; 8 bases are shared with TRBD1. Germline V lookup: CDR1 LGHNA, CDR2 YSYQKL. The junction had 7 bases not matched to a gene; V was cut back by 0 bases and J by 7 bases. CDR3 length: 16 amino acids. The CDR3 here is CASSQDRQGAGERLFF. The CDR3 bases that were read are TGTGCCAGCAGCCAAGATCGGCAGGGGGCGGGCGAAAGATTATTT.

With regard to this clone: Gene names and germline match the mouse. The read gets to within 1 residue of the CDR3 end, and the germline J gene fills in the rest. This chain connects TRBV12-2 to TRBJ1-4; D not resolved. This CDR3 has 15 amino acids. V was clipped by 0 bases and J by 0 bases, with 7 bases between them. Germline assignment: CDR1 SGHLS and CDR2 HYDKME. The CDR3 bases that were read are TGTGCCAGCTCTCTCAATCAATTTTCCAACGAAAGATTATTT. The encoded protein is CASSLNQFSNERLF. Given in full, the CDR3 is CASSLNQFSNERLFF.

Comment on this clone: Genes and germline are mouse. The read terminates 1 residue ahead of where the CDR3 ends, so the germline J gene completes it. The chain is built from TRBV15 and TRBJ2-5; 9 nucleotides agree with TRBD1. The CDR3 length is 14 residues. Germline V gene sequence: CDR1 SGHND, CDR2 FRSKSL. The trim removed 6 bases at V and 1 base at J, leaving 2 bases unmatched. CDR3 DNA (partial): TGTGCCAGCAGAGACAGGGGGGACCAAGACACCCAGTAC. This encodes CASRDRGDQDTQY. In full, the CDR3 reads CASRDRGDQDTQYF.

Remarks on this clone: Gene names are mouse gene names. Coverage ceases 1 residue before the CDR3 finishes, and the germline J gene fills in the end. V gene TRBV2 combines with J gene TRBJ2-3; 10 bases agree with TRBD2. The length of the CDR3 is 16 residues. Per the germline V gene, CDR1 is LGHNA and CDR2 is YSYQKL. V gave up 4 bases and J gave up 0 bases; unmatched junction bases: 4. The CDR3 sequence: CASSPGTGASAETLYF. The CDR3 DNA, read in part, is TGTGCCAGCAGCCCGGGGACTGGGGCTAGTGCAGAAACGCTGTAT.

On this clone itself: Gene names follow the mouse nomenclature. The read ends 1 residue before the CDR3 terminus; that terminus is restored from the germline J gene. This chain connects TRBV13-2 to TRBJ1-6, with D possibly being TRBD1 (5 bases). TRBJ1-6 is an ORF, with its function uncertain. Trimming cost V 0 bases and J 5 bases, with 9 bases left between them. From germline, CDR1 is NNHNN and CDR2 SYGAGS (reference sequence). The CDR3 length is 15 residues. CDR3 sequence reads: CASGDAQADNSPLYF. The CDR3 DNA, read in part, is TGTGCCAGCGGTGATGCACAGGCTGATAATTCGCCCCTCTAC.

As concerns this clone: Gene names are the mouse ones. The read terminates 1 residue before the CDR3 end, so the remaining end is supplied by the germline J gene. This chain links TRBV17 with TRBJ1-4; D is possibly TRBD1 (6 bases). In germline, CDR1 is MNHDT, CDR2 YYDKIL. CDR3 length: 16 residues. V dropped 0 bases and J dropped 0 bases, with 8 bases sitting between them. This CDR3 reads CASSREGGLSNERLFF. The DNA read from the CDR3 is TGTGCTAGCAGTAGAGAGGGGGGCCTTTCCAACGAAAGATTATTT.

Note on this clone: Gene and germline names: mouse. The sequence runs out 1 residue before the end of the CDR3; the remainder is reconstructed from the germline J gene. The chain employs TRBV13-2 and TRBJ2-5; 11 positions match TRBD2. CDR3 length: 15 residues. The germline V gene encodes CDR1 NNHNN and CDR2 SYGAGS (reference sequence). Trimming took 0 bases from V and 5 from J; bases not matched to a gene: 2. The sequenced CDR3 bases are TGTGCCAGCGGTGATGGGACTGGGGGGCGAGACACCCAGTAC. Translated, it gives CASGDGTGGRDTQY. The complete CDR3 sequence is CASGDGTGGRDTQYF.

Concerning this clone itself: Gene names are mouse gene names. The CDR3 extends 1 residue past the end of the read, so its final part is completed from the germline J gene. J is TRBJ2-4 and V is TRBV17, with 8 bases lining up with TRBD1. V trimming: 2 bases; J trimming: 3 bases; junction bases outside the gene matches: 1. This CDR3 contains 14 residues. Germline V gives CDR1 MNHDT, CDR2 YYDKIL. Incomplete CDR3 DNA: TGTGCTAGCAGTAGACAGGGGGCCCAAAACACCTTGTAC. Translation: CASSRQGAQNTLY. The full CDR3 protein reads CASSRQGAQNTLYF.

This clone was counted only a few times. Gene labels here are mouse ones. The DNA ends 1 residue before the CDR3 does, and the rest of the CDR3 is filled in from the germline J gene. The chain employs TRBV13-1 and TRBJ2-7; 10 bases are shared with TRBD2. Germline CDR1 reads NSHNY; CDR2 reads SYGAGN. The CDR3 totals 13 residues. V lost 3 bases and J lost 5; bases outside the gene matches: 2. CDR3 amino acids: CASSAGGADEQYF. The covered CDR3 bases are TGTGCCAGCAGTGCTGGGGGGGCTGATGAACAGTAC.

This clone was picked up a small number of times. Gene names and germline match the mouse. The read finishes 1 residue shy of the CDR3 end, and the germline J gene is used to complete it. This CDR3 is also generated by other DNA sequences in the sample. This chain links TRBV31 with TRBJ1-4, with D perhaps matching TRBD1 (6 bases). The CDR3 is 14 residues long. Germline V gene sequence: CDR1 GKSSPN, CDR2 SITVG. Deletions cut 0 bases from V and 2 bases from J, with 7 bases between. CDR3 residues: CAWSLGQSNERLFF. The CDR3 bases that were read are TGTGCCTGGAGTCTGGGACAATCCAACGAAAGATTATTT.

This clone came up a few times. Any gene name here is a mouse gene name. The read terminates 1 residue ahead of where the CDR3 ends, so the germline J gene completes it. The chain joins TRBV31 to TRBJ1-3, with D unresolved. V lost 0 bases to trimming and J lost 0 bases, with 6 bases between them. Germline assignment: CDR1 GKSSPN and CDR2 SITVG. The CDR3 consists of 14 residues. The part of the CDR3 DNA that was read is TGTGCCTGGAGTCTAGGCAGTTCTGGAAATACGCTCTAT. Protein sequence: CAWSLGSSGNTLY. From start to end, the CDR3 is CAWSLGSSGNTLYF.

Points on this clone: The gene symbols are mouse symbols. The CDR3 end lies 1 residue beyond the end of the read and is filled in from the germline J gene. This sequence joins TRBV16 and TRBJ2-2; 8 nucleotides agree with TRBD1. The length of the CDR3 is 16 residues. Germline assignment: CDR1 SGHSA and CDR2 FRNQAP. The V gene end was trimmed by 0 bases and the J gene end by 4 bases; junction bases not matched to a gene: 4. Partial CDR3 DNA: TGTGCAAGCAGCTTAGATCCAGGGGGCGGCACCGGGCAGCTCTAC. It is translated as CASSLDPGGGTGQLY. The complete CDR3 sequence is CASSLDPGGGTGQLYF.

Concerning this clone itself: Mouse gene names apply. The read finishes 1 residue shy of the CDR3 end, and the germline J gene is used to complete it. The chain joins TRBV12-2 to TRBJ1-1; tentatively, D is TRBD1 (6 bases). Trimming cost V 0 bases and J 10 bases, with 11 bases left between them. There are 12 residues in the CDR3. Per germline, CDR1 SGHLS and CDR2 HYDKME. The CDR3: CASSLPRGRVFF. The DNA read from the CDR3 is TGTGCCAGCTCTCTCCCCAGGGGAAGAGTCTTC. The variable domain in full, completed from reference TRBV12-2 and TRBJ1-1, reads NSGVVQSPRYIIKGKGERSILKCIPISGHLSVAWYQQTQGQELKFFIQHYDKMERDKGNLPSRFSVQQFDDYHSEMNMSALELEDSAVYFCASSLPRGRVFFGKGTRLTVV.

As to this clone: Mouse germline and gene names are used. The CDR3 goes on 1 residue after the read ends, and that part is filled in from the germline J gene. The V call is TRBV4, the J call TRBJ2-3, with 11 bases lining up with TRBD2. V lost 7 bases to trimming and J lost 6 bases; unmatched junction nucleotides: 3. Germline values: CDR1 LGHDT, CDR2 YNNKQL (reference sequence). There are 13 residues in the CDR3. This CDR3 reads CASTDWGVETLYF. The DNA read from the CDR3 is TGTGCCAGCACGGACTGGGGGGTTGAAACGCTGTAT.

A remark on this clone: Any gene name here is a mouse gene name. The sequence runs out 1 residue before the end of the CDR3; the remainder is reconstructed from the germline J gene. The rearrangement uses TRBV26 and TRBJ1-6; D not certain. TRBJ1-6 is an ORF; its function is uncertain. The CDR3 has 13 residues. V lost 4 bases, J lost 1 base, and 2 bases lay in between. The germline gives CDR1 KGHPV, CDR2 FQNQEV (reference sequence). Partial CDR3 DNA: TGTGCCAGCAGTCACTCCTATAATTCGCCCCTCTAC. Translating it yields CASSHSYNSPLY. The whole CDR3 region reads CASSHSYNSPLYF.

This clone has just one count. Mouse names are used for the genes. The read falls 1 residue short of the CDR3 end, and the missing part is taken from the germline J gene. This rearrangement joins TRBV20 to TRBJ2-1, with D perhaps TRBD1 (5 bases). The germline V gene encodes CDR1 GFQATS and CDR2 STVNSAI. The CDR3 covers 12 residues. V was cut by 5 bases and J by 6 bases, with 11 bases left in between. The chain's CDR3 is CGARQPGAEQFF. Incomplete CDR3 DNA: TGTGGTGCTCGACAGCCCGGTGCTGAGCAGTTC.

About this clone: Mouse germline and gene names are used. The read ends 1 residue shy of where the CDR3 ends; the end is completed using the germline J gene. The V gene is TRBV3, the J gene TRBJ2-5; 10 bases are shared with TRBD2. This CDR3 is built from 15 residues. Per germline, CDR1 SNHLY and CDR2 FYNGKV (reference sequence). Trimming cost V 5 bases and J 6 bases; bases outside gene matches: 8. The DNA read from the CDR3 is TGTGCCAGCAGCCTCTGGGGGGGCGCAAGGGACACCCAGTAC. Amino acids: CASSLWGGARDTQY. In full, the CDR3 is CASSLWGGARDTQYF.

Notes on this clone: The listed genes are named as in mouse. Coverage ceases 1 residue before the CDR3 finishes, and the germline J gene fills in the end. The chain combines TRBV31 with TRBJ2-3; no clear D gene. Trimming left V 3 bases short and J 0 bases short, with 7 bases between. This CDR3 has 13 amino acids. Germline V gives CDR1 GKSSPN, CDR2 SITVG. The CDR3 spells CAWRQSSAETLYF. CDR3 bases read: TGTGCCTGGAGACAGTCTAGTGCAGAAACGCTGTAT. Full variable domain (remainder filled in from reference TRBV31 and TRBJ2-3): AQTIHQWPVAEIKAVGSPLSLGCTIKGKSSPNLYWYWQATGGTLQQLFYSITVGQVESVVQLNLSASRPKDDQFILSTEKLLLSHSGFYLCAWRQSSAETLYFGSGTRLTVL.

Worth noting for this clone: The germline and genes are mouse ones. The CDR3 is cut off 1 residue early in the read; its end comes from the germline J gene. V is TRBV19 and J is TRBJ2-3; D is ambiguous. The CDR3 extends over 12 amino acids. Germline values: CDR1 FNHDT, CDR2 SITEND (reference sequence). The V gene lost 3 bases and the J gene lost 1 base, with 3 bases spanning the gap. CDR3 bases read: TGTGCCAGCAGTACAGGTGCAGAAACGCTGTAT. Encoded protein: CASSTGAETLY. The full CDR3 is CASSTGAETLYF. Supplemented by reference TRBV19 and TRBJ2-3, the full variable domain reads GGIITQTPKFLIGQEGQKLTLKCQQNFNHDTMYWYRQDSGKGLRLIYYSITENDLQKGDLSEGYDASREKKSSFSLTVTSAQKNEMAVFLCASSTGAETLYFGSGTRLTVL.

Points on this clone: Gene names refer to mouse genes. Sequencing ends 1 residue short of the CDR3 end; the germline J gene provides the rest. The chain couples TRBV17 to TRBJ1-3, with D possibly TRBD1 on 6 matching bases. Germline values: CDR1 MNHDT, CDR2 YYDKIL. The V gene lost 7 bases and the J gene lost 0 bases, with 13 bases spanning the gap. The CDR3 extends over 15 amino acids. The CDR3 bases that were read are TGTGCTAGCACCAGGGACAAATATTCTGGAAATACGCTCTAT. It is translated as CASTRDKYSGNTLY. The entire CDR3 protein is CASTRDKYSGNTLYF.

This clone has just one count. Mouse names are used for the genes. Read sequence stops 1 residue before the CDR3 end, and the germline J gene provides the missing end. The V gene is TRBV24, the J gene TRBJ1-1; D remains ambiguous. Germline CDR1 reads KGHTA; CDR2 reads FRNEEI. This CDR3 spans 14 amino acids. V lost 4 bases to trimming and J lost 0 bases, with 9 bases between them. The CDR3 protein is CASSPEGANTEVFF. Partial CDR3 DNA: TGTGCCAGCAGTCCGGAGGGCGCAAACACAGAAGTCTTC.

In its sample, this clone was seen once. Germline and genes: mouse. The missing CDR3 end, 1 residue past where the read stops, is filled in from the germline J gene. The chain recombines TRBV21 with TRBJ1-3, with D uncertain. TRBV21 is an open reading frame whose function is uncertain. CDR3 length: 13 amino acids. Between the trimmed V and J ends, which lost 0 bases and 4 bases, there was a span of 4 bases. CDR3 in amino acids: CASSQSGGNTLYF. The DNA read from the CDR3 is TGTGCTAGCAGTCAATCAGGGGGAAATACGCTCTAT.

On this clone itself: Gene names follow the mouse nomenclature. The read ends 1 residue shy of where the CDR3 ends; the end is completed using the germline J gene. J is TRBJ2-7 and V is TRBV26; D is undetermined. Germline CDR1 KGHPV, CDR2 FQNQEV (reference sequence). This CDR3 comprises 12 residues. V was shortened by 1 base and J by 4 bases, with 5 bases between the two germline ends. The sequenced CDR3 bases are TGTGCCAGCAGTCTGTGGGTTTATGAACAGTAC. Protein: CASSLWVYEQY. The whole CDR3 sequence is CASSLWVYEQYF.

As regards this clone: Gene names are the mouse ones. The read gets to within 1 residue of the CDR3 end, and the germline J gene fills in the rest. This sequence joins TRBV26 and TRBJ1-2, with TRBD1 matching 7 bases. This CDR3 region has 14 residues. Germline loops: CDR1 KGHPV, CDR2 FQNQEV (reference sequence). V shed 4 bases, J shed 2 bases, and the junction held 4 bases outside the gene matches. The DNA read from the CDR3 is TGTGCCAGCAGTCGGGGGACAGCTAACTCCGACTACACC. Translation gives CASSRGTANSDYT. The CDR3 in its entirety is CASSRGTANSDYTF.

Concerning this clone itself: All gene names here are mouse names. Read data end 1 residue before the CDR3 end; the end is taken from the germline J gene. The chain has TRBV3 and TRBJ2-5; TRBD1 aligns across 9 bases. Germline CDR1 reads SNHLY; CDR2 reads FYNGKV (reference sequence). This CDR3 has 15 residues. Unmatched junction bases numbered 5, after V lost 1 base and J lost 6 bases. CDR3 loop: CASSLDGTGFDTQYF. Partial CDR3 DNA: TGTGCCAGCAGCTTAGACGGGACAGGGTTTGACACCCAGTAC.

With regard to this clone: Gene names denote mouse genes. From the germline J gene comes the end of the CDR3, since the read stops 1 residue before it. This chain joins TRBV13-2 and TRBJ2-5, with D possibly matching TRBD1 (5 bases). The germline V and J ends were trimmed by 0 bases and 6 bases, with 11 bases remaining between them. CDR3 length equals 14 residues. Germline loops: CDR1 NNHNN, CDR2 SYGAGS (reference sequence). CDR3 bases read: TGTGCCAGCGGTGATGCAGCAGGGAGGGACACCCAGTAC. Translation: CASGDAAGRDTQY. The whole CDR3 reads CASGDAAGRDTQYF.

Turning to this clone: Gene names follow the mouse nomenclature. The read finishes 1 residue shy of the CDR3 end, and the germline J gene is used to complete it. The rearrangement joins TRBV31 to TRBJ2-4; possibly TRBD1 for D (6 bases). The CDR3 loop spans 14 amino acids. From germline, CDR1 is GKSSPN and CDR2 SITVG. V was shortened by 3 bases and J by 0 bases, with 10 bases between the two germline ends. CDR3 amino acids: CAWSRDNSQNTLYF. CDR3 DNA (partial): TGTGCCTGGAGCCGGGACAATAGTCAAAACACCTTGTAC.